This TCR beta chain was profiled in a study of blood T cells in healthy people across ages. Whole-study findings and limits: A strong correlation was seen between TCR beta diversity and naive T cell percentage.

Germline V gene data show CDR1 as DFQATT and CDR2 as SNEGSKA (reference sequence). Trimming cost V 1 base and J 9 bases; bases outside gene matches: 8. The CDR3 totals 15 residues. Concerning this clonotype itself: As yet, its antigen is unknown.

Sample-barcoded 5' priming and a J-beta primer mix drove a second PCR of about 6 to 12 cycles. TCRdb re-analysed the 5' RACE reads in MiXCR, keeping a single row per CDR3 protein. The table lists over a million distinct CDR3 sequences, approximately 38% of them singletons. This receptor was taken from a young woman in good health. Sequenced sample: blood. The J gene is TRBJ2-1, the V gene TRBV20-1, with 11 bases identical to TRBD1. The CDR3 spells CSARAQDRGRGEQFF. CDR3 DNA sequence: TGCAGTGCTAGAGCTCAGGACAGGGGGCGCGGTGAGCAGTTCTTC.